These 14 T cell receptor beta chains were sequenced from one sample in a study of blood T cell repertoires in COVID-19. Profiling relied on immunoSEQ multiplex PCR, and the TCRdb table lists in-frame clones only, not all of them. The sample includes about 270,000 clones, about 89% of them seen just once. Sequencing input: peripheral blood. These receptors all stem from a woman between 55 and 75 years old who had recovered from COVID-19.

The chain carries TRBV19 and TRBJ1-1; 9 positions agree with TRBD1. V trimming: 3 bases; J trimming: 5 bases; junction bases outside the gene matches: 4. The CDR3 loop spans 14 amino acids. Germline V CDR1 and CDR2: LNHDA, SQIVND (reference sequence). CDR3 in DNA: TGTGCCAGTAGTATCACAGGGGGCTTGACTGAAGCTTTCTTT. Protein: CASSITGGLTEAFF.

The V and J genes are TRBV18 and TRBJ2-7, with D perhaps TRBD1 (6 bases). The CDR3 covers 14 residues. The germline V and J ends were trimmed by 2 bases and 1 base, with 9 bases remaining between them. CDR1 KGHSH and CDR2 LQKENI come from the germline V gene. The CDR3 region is CASSPYTGSYEQYF. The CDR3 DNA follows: TGTGCCAGCTCACCATATACAGGGTCCTACGAGCAGTACTTC.

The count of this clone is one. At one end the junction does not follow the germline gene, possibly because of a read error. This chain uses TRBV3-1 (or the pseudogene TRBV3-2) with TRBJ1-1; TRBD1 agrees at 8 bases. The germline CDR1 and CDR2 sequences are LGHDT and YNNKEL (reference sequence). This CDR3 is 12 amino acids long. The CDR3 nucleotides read TGTGCCAGCAGCCGGTCAGGGGGCGCACAGATCTTT. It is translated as CASSRSGGAQIF.

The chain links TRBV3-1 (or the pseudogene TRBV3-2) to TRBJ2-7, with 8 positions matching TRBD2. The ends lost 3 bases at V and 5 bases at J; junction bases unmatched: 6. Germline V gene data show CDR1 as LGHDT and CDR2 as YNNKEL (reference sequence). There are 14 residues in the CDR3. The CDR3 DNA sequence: TGTGCCAGCAGCCAGAGAGCGGGGGAAAACGAGCAGTACTTC. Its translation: CASSQRAGENEQYF.

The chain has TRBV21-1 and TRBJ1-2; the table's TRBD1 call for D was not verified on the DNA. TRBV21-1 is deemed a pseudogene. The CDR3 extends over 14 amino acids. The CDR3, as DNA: TGTGCCAGCAGCAAAGTTGACAATTCCTATGGCTACACCTTC. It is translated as CASSKVDNSYGYTF.

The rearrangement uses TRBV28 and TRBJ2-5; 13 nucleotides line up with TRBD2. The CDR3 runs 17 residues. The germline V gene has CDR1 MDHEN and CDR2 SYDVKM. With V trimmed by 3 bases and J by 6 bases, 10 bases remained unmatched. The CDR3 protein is CASSFTSGGAGRQTQYF. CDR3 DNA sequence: TGTGCCAGCAGTTTCACTAGCGGGGGGGCCGGGAGGCAGACCCAGTACTTC.

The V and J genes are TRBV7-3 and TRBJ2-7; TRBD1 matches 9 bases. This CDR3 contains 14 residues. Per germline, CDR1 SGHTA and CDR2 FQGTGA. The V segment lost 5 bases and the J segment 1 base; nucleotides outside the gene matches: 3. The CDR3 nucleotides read TGTGCCAGCAGCCTAGGGACAGGGTCCTACGAGCAGTACTTC. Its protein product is CASSLGTGSYEQYF.

The CDR3 region is CSVSGGADNEQFF. For the CDR3, the DNA is TGCAGCGTTAGCGGGGGGGCCGACAATGAGCAGTTCTTC. The chain has TRBV29-1 and TRBJ2-1; 10 bases are a match to TRBD2. Looked up from germline, CDR1 is SQVTM and CDR2 is ANQGSEA. V lost 5 bases and J lost 5; bases outside the gene matches: 3. The CDR3 sequence is 13 residues long.

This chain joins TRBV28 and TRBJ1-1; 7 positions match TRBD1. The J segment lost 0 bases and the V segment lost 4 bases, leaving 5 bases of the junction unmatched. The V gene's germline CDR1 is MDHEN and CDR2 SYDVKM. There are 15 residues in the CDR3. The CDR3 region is CASSSGQLLNTEAFF. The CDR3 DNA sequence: TGTGCCAGCAGTTCGGGACAGCTACTGAACACTGAAGCTTTCTTT. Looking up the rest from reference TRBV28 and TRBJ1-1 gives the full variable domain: DVKVTQSSRYLVKRTGEKVFLECVQDMDHENMFWYRQDPGLGLRLIYFSYDVKMKEKGDIPEGYSVSREKKERFSLILESASTNQTSMYLCASSSGQLLNTEAFFGQGTRLTVV.

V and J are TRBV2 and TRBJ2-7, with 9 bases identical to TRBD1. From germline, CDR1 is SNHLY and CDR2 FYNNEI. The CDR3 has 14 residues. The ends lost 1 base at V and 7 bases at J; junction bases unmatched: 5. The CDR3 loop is CASSEVGGQGEQYF. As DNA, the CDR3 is TGTGCCAGCAGTGAAGTAGGTGGACAGGGGGAGCAGTACTTC.

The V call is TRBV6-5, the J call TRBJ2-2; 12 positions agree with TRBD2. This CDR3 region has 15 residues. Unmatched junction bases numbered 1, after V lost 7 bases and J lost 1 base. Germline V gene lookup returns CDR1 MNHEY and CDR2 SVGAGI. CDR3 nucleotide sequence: TGTGCCAGCACGGGACTAGCGGGGAACACCGGGGAGCTGTTTTTT. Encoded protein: CASTGLAGNTGELFF.

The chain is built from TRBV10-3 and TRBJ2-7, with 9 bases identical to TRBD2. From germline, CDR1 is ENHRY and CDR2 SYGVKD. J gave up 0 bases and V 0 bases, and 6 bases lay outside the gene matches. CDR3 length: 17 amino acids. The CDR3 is CAISESGLAGHSYEQYF. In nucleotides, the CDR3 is TGTGCCATCAGTGAGTCGGGGCTAGCGGGGCACTCCTACGAGCAGTACTTC.

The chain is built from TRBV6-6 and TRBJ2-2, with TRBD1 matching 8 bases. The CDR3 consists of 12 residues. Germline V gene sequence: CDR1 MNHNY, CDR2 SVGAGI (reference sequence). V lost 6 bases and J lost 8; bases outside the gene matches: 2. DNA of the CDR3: TGTGCCAGCAGCCACAGGGGGGGGGAGCTGTTTTTT. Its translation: CASSHRGGELFF.

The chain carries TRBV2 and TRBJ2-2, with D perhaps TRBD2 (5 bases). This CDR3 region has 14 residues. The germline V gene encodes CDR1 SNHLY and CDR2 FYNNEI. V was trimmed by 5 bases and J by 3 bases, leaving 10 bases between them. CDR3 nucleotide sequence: TGTGCCAGCAGTCGAGACGGGGACACCGGGGAGCTGTTTTTT. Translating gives CASSRDGDTGELFF.